Listed below are T cell receptor beta chains from one sample, sequenced in a study of response to subunit inactivated influenza vaccine. TCRdb independently ran MiXCR on the RT-PCR reads; one entry per CDR3 protein. The sample holds 290,000 or so distinct CDR3 sequences, approximately 21% seen once. This material consisted of PBMCs from blood, taken less than 22 months after vaccination. All receptors derive from a man aged 50-75 years who received an inactivated influenza vaccine. Each CDR3 is given with its conserved first and last residue. D genes are given only for firm matches. Part of the rows lack a size; the others show once, few, many or a class for expanded clones.

TRBJ2-2	few	TRBD2	TRBV5-1	CASSSNTPSGRSNTGELFF	TGCGCCAGCAGCTCCAATACCCCTAGCGGGAGGTCGAACACCGGGGAGCTGTTTTTT
TRBJ2-7	-	-	TRBV10-3	CAISEEQDSGYEQYF	TGTGCCATCAGTGAGGAACAGGACTCCGGCTACGAGCAGTACTTC
TRBJ2-3	few	TRBD1	TRBV29-1	CSAKQGTDTQYF	TGCAGCGCCAAACAGGGGACAGATACGCAGTATTTT
TRBJ2-3	-	TRBD2	TRBV5-1	CASSLSSGGHHTQYF	TGCGCCAGCAGCTTAAGTAGCGGGGGGCACCATACGCAGTATTTT
TRBJ1-3	many	-	TRBV5-6	CASSFRSGRNTIYF	TGTGCCAGCAGCTTCCGGTCCGGTAGAAACACCATATATTTT
TRBJ2-3	few	-	TRBV20-1	CSASGGSTDTQYF	TGCAGTGCCTCTGGGGGCAGCACAGATACGCAGTATTTT
TRBJ1-4	-	-	TRBV15	CATSRDVSANEKLFF	TGTGCCACCAGCAGAGATGTTTCGGCTAATGAAAAACTGTTTTTT
TRBJ1-5	-	TRBD1	TRBV12-3/TRBV12-4	CASSQRDRGVNQPQHF	TGTGCCAGCAGCCAACGGGACAGGGGGGTGAATCAGCCCCAGCATTTT
TRBJ1-1	-	-	TRBV29-1	CSVEGSEAFF	TGCAGCGTTGAAGGTTCTGAAGCTTTCTTT
TRBJ1-6	-	TRBD1	TRBV20-1	CSAGQGAGNSPLHF	TGCAGTGCTGGACAGGGGGCAGGGAATTCACCCCTCCACTTT
TRBJ2-2	-	-	TRBV9	CASSVAGSNTGELFF	TGTGCCAGCAGCGTTGCCGGGTCCAACACCGGGGAGCTGTTTTTT
TRBJ1-6	-	-	TRBV28	CASSSRGSYNSPLHF	TGTGCCAGCAGTTCCAGGGGAAGCTATAATTCACCCCTCCACTTT
TRBJ1-6	many	-	TRBV30	CAWSYRTARDSPLHF	TGTGCCTGGAGTTATCGGACAGCGAGGGATTCACCCCTCCACTTT
TRBJ2-1	-	TRBD2	TRBV20-1	CSARGASGIGLEQFF	TGCAGTGCTAGAGGGGCTAGCGGGATCGGGCTTGAGCAGTTCTTC
TRBJ2-2	once	-	TRBV7-9	CASSLVWLGRNTGELFF	TGTGCCAGCAGCTTAGTGTGGCTAGGGAGGAACACCGGGGAGCTGTTTTTT
TRBJ2-5	-	-	TRBV9	CASSVGQSQETQYF	TGTGCCAGCAGCGTAGGACAGAGCCAAGAGACCCAGTACTTC
TRBJ1-2	many	TRBD1	TRBV12-3/TRBV12-4	CASSSHPGQGIGYTF	TGTGCCAGCAGTTCCCATCCGGGACAGGGGATCGGCTACACCTTC
TRBJ2-7	-	-	TRBV5-4	CASSVGSGASYEQYF	TGTGCCAGCAGCGTAGGCTCAGGGGCCTCCTACGAGCAGTACTTC
TRBJ1-5	many	-	TRBV15	CATSGGKNQPQHF	TGTGCCACCAGCGGGGGAAAGAATCAGCCCCAGCATTTT
TRBJ2-2	-	-	TRBV27	CASSLLSGGTTGELFF	TGTGCCAGCAGTTTACTTAGCGGAGGGACTACCGGGGAGCTGTTTTTT
TRBJ1-1	few	TRBD1	TRBV12-3/TRBV12-4	CASSSPDRAPEAFF	TGTGCCAGCAGCTCCCCGGACAGGGCCCCTGAAGCTTTCTTT
TRBJ1-4	-	-	TRBV5-1	CASSLERVDEKLLF	TGCGCCAGCAGCTTGGAAAGGGTTGATGAAAAACTGTTATTT
TRBJ1-4	-	TRBD1	TRBV20-1	CSATGTVEKLFF	TGCAGTGCGACGGGGACAGTCGAAAAACTGTTTTTT
TRBJ2-5	few	-	TRBV12-3/TRBV12-4	CASSLGLAGQETQYF	TGTGCCAGCAGTTTGGGACTGGCGGGCCAAGAGACCCAGTACTTC
TRBJ1-2	-	-	TRBV7-2	CASRYPPVNYGYTF	TGTGCCAGCAGGTACCCCCCAGTTAACTATGGCTACACCTTC
TRBJ2-7	-	TRBD1	TRBV28	CASSLGGTGFYEQYF	TGTGCCAGCAGTTTAGGGGGGACAGGGTTCTACGAGCAGTACTTC
TRBJ2-1	-	-	TRBV24-1	CATSDGALDEQFF	TGTGCCACCAGTGACGGGGCCTTGGATGAGCAGTTCTTC
TRBJ2-3	few	-	TRBV12-3/TRBV12-4	CASTRFGTDTQYF	TGTGCCAGCACCCGGTTTGGCACAGATACGCAGTATTTT
TRBJ2-1	-	-	TRBV27	CASSLTPEGGFIDEQFF	TGTGCCAGCAGTTTAACCCCTGAGGGGGGCTTCATCGATGAGCAGTTCTTC
TRBJ2-1	few	-	TRBV27	CASSRTKSYNEQFF	TGTGCCAGCAGCCGTACTAAATCCTACAATGAGCAGTTCTTC
TRBJ2-3	-	-	TRBV6-5	CASSRAGDTQYF	TGTGCCAGCAGTCGGGCCGGGGATACGCAGTATTTT
TRBJ2-5	many	TRBD1	TRBV10-2	CASSEQGKETQYF	TGCGCCAGCAGTGAACAGGGGAAAGAGACCCAGTACTTC
TRBJ2-7	-	TRBD2	TRBV18	CASSPSTSGGSSSYEQYF	TGTGCCAGCTCACCTTCGACTAGCGGGGGGTCGTCCTCCTACGAGCAGTACTTC
TRBJ2-7	few	TRBD1	TRBV29-1	CSGQTGSEAEQYF	TGCAGCGGCCAGACAGGGAGCGAAGCCGAGCAGTACTTC
TRBJ2-1	-	TRBD2	TRBV20-1	CSASGTSGGNWNEQFF	TGCAGTGCTAGCGGGACTAGCGGGGGGAATTGGAATGAGCAGTTCTTC
TRBJ2-5	-	-	TRBV6-1	CASRSQGLWETQYF	TGTGCCAGCAGGTCCCAGGGGTTGTGGGAGACCCAGTACTTC
TRBJ2-7	few	TRBD1	TRBV12-3/TRBV12-4	CASGYRGLGEQYF	TGTGCCAGCGGATACAGGGGGTTGGGGGAGCAGTACTTC
TRBJ1-1	few	-	TRBV6-1	CASSPPLRDAEAFF	TGTGCCAGCAGTCCCCCTTTACGGGACGCTGAAGCTTTCTTT